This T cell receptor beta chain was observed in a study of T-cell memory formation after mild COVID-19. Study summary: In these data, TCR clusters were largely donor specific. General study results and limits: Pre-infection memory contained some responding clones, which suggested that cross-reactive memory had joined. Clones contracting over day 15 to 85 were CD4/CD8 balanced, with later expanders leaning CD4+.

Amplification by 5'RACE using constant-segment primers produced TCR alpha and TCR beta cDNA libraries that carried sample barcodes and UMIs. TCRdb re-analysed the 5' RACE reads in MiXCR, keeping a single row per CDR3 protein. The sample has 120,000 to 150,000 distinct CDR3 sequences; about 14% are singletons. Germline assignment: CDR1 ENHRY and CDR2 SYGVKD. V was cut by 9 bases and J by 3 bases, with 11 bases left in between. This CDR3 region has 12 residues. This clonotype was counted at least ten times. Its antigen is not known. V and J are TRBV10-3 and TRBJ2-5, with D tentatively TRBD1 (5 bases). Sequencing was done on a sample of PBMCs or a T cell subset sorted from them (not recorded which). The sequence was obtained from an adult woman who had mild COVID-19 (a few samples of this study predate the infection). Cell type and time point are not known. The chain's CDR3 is CAIAQDEETQYF. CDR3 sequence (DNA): TGTGCCATAGCACAGGACGAAGAGACCCAGTACTTC.